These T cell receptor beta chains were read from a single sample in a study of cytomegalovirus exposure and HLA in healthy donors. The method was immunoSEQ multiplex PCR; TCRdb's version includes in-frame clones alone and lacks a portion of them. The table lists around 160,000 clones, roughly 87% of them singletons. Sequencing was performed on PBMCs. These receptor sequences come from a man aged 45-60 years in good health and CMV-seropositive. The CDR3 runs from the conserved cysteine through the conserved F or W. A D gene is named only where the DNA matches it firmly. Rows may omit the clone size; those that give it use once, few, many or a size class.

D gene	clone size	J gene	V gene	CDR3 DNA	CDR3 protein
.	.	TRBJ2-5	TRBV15	TGTGCCACCAGCAGAGGAAGGCGGGGATCCCAAGAGACCCAGTACTTC	CATSRGRRGSQETQYF
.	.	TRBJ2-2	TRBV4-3	TGCGCCAGCAGCCAAGACCTGTTTCGGTCCGGGGAGCTGTTTTTT	CASSQDLFRSGELFF
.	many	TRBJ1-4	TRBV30	TGTGCCTGGGGACAGTCAAAACTGTTTTTT	CAWGQSKLFF
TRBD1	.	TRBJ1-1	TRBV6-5	TGTGCCAGCAGTTACACAAACAGGGGTTCCGAAGCTTTCTTT	CASSYTNRGSEAFF
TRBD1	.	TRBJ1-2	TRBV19	TGTGCCAGTACCCCGACAGGGAACTATGGCTACACCTTC	CASTPTGNYGYTF
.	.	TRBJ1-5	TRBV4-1	TGCGCCAGCAGCCACGACGGGGGTGGCAATCAGCCCCAGCATTTT	CASSHDGGGNQPQHF
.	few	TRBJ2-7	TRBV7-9	TGTGCCAGCAGCTTAACAGGGAATTATTACGAGCAGTACTTC	CASSLTGNYYEQYF
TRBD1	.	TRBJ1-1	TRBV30	TGTGCCTGGAGTCGACAGGGGATTACTGAAGCTTTCTTT	CAWSRQGITEAFF
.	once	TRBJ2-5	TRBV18	TGTGCCAGCTCACCTGGGCCGGAGACCCAGTACTTC	CASSPGPETQYF
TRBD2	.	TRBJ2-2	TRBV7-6	TGTGCCAGCAGCTTAGTGGGGGGGGACACCGGGGAGCTGTTTTTT	CASSLVGGDTGELFF
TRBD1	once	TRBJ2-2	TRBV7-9	TGTGCCAGCAGCCGCAGACAGGGGGCGTCCGGGGAGCTGTTTTTT	CASSRRQGASGELFF
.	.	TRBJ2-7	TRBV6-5	TGTGCCAGCAGTATCGGACAGATACTCTACGAGCAGTACTTC	CASSIGQILYEQYF
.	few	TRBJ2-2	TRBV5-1	TGCGCCAGCAGCAACGCGCAGGGGAGCACCGGGGAGCTGTTTTTT	CASSNAQGSTGELFF
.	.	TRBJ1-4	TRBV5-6	TGTGCCAGCAGCTTGGGTGTGTCAGGGGAAAAACTGTTTTTT	CASSLGVSGEKLFF
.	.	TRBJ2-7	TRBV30	TGTGCCTGGAGTGTAGGTAGCGGACTCTACGAGCAGTACTTC	CAWSVGSGLYEQYF
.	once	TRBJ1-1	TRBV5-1	TGCGCCAGCAGCCCGCCGGACGGGATAGTAGCTTTCTTT	CASSPPDGIVAFF
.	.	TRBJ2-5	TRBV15	TGTGCCACCAGCAGTTATCAGAAAGAGACCCAGTACTTC	CATSSYQKETQYF
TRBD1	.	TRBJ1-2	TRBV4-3	TGCGCCAGCAGCCAAGATCTTGTATCTGGGACAGCGCCCAACTATGGCTACACCTTC	CASSQDLVSGTAPNYGYTF
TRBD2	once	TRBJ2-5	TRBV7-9	TGTGCCAGCAGCTGGGAGGGGTTAGGGGAGACCCAGTACTTC	CASSWEGLGETQYF
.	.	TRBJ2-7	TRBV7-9	TGTGCCAGCAGTCGACTAGAGCTCGAGCAGTACTTC	CASSRLELEQYF
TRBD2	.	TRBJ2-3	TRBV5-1	TGCGCCAGCAGCGGCGGGGGGGCCTCTAGCACAGATACGCAGTATTTT	CASSGGGASSTDTQYF
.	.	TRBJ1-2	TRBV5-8	TGTGCCAGCAGCCCCTTCTGGGCAGACTACACCTTC	CASSPFWADYTF
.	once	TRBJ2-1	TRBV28	TGTGCCAGCACCAACATGTTCGGGGAGCAGTTCTTC	CASTNMFGEQFF
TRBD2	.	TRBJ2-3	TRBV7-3	TGTGCCAGCAGCCGGGGGGGGTATCGCACAGATACGCAGTATTTT	CASSRGGYRTDTQYF
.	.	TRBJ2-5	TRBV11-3	TGTGCCAGCAGCCTAGGACCTAGGGAGACCCAGTACTTC	CASSLGPRETQYF
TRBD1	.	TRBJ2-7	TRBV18	TGTGCCAGCTCACCACTGGGACAGGGGGGCGAGCAGTACTTC	CASSPLGQGGEQYF
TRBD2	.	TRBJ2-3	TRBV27	TGTGCCAGCTCCCCGGCGACTAGCGGCACAGATACGCAGTATTTT	CASSPATSGTDTQYF
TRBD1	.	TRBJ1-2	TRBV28	TGTGCCAGCAGTTTTAATAGGGACAGGGGATATGGCTACACCTTC	CASSFNRDRGYGYTF
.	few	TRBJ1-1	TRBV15	TGTGCCACCAGCAGAGCACAACAATCCGAAGCTTTCTTT	CATSRAQQSEAFF
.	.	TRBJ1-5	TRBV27	TGTGCCAGCAGCCAGGTTCAGGGTTACCCACAGCCCCAGCATTTT	CASSQVQGYPQPQHF
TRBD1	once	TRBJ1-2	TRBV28	TGTGCCAGCAGCCCGGCAACAGGGGGTTTCCTCCAAACAAGAACTAACTATGGCTACACCTTC	CASSPATGGFLQTRTNYGYTF
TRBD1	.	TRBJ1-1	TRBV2	TGTGCCAGCAGGACAGGGGGAGTATCTGAAGCTTTCTTT	CASRTGGVSEAFF
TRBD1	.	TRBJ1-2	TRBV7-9	TGTGCCAGCAGGGACAGGCGCCCGGATGGCTACACCTTC	CASRDRRPDGYTF
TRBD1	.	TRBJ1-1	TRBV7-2	TGTGCCAGCAGCATGGGACAGCTCACTGAAGCTTTCTTT	CASSMGQLTEAFF
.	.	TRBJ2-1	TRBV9	TGTGCCAGCAGCGTAAGGTTCGGGGGTGGAGACAATGAGCAGTTCTTC	CASSVRFGGGDNEQFF
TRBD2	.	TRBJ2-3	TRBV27	TGTGCCAGCAGTTTCCCAGCGGGAGGTGGCACAGATACGCAGTATTTT	CASSFPAGGGTDTQYF
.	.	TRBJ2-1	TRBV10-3	TGTGCCATCATGGAGGCGGGTACCTACAATGAGCAGTTCTTC	CAIMEAGTYNEQFF
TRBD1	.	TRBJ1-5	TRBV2	TGTGCCAGCAGTGAAACCCCCGGACAGGGCCCCGGCCATTTT	CASSETPGQGPGHF
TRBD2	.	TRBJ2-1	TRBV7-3	TGTGCCAGCAGCGTTTCCGGGACTAGCGGATATGAGCAGTTCTTC	CASSVSGTSGYEQFF
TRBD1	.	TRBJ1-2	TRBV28	TGTGCCAGCAGCCTCGGACAGGGGCAAAACTATGGCTACACCTTC	CASSLGQGQNYGYTF
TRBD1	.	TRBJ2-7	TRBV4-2	TGTGCCAGCAGTAGTGGACAGGTCTACGAGCAGTACTTC	CASSSGQVYEQYF
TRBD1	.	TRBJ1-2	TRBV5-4	TGTGCCAGCAGCTTTGACAGGGTCTCGGGCTACACCTTC	CASSFDRVSGYTF
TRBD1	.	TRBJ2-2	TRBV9	TGTGCCAGCAGCGCCCCCGACAGGGGATATACCGGGGAGCTGTTTTTT	CASSAPDRGYTGELFF
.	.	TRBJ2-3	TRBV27	TGTGCCAGCAGTTTACGGGGTGATACGCAGTATTTT	CASSLRGDTQYF
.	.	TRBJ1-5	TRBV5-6	TGTGCCAGCAGCTTGGCCCAGGGTAGCAATCAGCCCCAGCATTTT	CASSLAQGSNQPQHF
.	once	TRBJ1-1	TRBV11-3	TGTGCCAGCAGCCCCGGAGGGACGGCGAACACTGAAGCTTTCTTT	CASSPGGTANTEAFF
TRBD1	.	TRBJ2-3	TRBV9	TGTGCCAGCAGCTTATGGACAGGGAGCGACACAGATACGCAGTATTTT	CASSLWTGSDTDTQYF
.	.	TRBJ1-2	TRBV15	TGTGCCACCAGCAGAGACGGGGTTAGTGGCTACACCTTC	CATSRDGVSGYTF
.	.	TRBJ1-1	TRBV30	TGTGCCTGGAGTGTACACAGGTCTGAAGCTTTCTTT	CAWSVHRSEAFF
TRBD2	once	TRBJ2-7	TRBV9	TGTGCCAGCAGCGGTACTAGCGGGGGGGCCTACGAGCAGTACTTC	CASSGTSGGAYEQYF
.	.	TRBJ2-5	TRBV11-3	TGTGCCAGCAGCTCCCGACAGCAAGAGACCCAGTACTTC	CASSSRQQETQYF
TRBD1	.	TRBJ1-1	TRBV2	TGTGCCAGCAGCGATAGGACAGGAACGAACACTGAAGCTTTCTTT	CASSDRTGTNTEAFF